Listed below are T cell receptor beta chains from one sample, sequenced in a study of blood T cell repertoires in COVID-19. Sequencing used immunoSEQ multiplex PCR; TCRdb keeps in-frame clones, though not all of them. This sample has about 110,000 clones, with roughly nine tenths found just once. The material sequenced was peripheral blood. Receptor source: a human donor in a cohort sampled during active COVID-19. The CDR3 runs from the conserved cysteine through the conserved F or W. The order of the fields is D gene, J gene, V gene, clone size, CDR3 protein, CDR3 DNA. The D gene is left open where the match is weak. Not all rows give a size; the values are once, few, many and, for expanded clones, a class.

D gene: TRBD1
J gene: TRBJ1-5
V gene: TRBV19
clone size: NA
CDR3 protein: CASSIGQTGVGQPQHF
CDR3 DNA: TGTGCCAGTAGTATAGGTCAAACAGGGGTGGGTCAGCCCCAGCATTTT

D gene: NA
J gene: TRBJ1-5
V gene: TRBV3-1/TRBV3-2
clone size: NA
CDR3 protein: CASSQGRDQPQHF
CDR3 DNA: TGTGCCAGCAGCCAAGGCAGGGATCAGCCCCAGCATTTT

D gene: NA
J gene: TRBJ2-7
V gene: TRBV6-5
clone size: NA
CDR3 protein: CASSYSPEFYEQYF
CDR3 DNA: TGTGCCAGCAGTTACTCCCCAGAATTCTACGAGCAGTACTTC

D gene: NA
J gene: TRBJ2-7
V gene: TRBV6-5
clone size: NA
CDR3 protein: CASSPPGAYEQYF
CDR3 DNA: TGTGCCAGCAGCCCCCCGGGAGCCTACGAGCAGTACTTC

D gene: TRBD1
J gene: TRBJ1-2
V gene: TRBV5-5
clone size: few
CDR3 protein: CASSQKTGGNYGYTF
CDR3 DNA: TGTGCCAGCAGCCAAAAAACAGGGGGGAACTATGGCTACACCTTC

D gene: NA
J gene: TRBJ1-2
V gene: TRBV14
clone size: NA
CDR3 protein: CASSQGRVGNGYTF
CDR3 DNA: TGTGCCAGCAGCCAAGGGCGGGTCGGTAACGGCTACACCTTC

D gene: TRBD2
J gene: TRBJ2-1
V gene: TRBV27
clone size: once
CDR3 protein: CASSFPSAGEKQFF
CDR3 DNA: TGTGCCAGCAGTTTCCCATCCGCGGGGGAGAAACAGTTCTTC

D gene: NA
J gene: TRBJ2-1
V gene: TRBV15
clone size: NA
CDR3 protein: CATSRDQVQEQFF
CDR3 DNA: TGTGCCACCAGCAGAGATCAGGTGCAGGAGCAGTTCTTC

D gene: NA
J gene: TRBJ2-7
V gene: TRBV7-2
clone size: NA
CDR3 protein: CASGFGGSSSYEQYF
CDR3 DNA: TGTGCCAGCGGATTCGGCGGCAGTAGCTCCTACGAGCAGTACTTC

D gene: TRBD1
J gene: TRBJ1-3
V gene: TRBV27
clone size: NA
CDR3 protein: CASSLQGQSGNTIYF
CDR3 DNA: TGTGCCAGCAGTTTACAGGGACAGTCTGGAAACACCATATATTTT

D gene: TRBD2
J gene: TRBJ2-1
V gene: TRBV30
clone size: NA
CDR3 protein: CAWTGVTSGPSEQFF
CDR3 DNA: TGTGCCTGGACGGGGGTGACTAGCGGGCCCTCGGAGCAGTTCTTC

D gene: NA
J gene: TRBJ1-1
V gene: TRBV6-5
clone size: NA
CDR3 protein: CASSSPVTGRAFF
CDR3 DNA: TGTGCCAGCAGTTCTCCTGTTACAGGACGGGCTTTCTTT

D gene: TRBD1
J gene: TRBJ2-5
V gene: TRBV5-1
clone size: NA
CDR3 protein: CASSPGDSQETQYF
CDR3 DNA: TGCGCCAGCAGCCCAGGGGACAGCCAAGAGACCCAGTACTTC

D gene: NA
J gene: TRBJ1-1
V gene: TRBV29-1
clone size: NA
CDR3 protein: CSVGALQVNTEAFF
CDR3 DNA: TGCAGCGTTGGGGCCCTACAGGTGAACACTGAAGCTTTCTTT

D gene: TRBD2
J gene: TRBJ2-1
V gene: TRBV29-1
clone size: NA
CDR3 protein: CSVTGTSGVDEQFF
CDR3 DNA: TGCAGCGTTACCGGGACTAGCGGGGTCGATGAGCAGTTCTTC

D gene: NA
J gene: TRBJ1-1
V gene: TRBV6-5
clone size: once
CDR3 protein: CASSYSSRGGTEAFF
CDR3 DNA: TGTGCCAGCAGTTACTCGAGCAGGGGCGGCACTGAAGCTTTCTTT

D gene: NA
J gene: TRBJ2-4
V gene: TRBV28
clone size: NA
CDR3 protein: CASSLADSGVWNIQYF
CDR3 DNA: TGTGCCAGCAGTTTAGCAGACAGTGGGGTATGGAACATTCAGTACTTC

D gene: NA
J gene: TRBJ2-1
V gene: TRBV4-1
clone size: NA
CDR3 protein: CASSQPTSYAYNEQFF
CDR3 DNA: TGCGCCAGCAGCCAACCCACTAGCTACGCCTACAATGAGCAGTTCTTC

D gene: NA
J gene: TRBJ2-2
V gene: TRBV7-7
clone size: NA
CDR3 protein: CASSSYDRVGELFF
CDR3 DNA: TGTGCTAGCAGCTCGTACGACCGGGTCGGGGAGCTGTTTTTT

D gene: NA
J gene: TRBJ2-1
V gene: TRBV10-3
clone size: NA
CDR3 protein: CAISETREQFF
CDR3 DNA: TGTGCCATCAGTGAAACAAGAGAGCAGTTCTTC

D gene: NA
J gene: TRBJ1-2
V gene: TRBV5-1
clone size: NA
CDR3 protein: CASSLDTDPHYGYTF
CDR3 DNA: TGCGCCAGCAGCTTGGATACAGATCCCCACTATGGCTACACCTTC

D gene: TRBD2
J gene: TRBJ2-5
V gene: TRBV7-9
clone size: NA
CDR3 protein: CASSTPGLGGTQYF
CDR3 DNA: TGTGCCAGCAGCACACCGGGACTAGGGGGGACCCAGTACTTC

D gene: TRBD2
J gene: TRBJ2-3
V gene: TRBV6-4
clone size: few
CDR3 protein: CASSEAAGGTDTQYF
CDR3 DNA: TGTGCCAGCAGTGAGGCAGCGGGGGGCACAGATACGCAGTATTTT

D gene: NA
J gene: TRBJ2-7
V gene: TRBV10-3
clone size: once
CDR3 protein: CAISDQEYEQYF
CDR3 DNA: TGTGCCATCAGTGACCAAGAGTACGAGCAGTACTTC

D gene: NA
J gene: TRBJ1-1
V gene: TRBV7-3
clone size: NA
CDR3 protein: CASSASGHSNTEAFF
CDR3 DNA: TGTGCCAGCAGCGCCTCCGGACATTCGAACACTGAAGCTTTCTTT

D gene: NA
J gene: TRBJ1-1
V gene: TRBV18
clone size: once
CDR3 protein: CASLARLNTEAFF
CDR3 DNA: TGTGCCAGCTTAGCCAGACTGAACACTGAAGCTTTCTTT

D gene: NA
J gene: TRBJ1-4
V gene: TRBV5-4
clone size: NA
CDR3 protein: CASSSRDTLAREKLFF
CDR3 DNA: TGTGCCAGCAGCTCCCGGGACACCCTAGCTCGTGAAAAACTGTTTTTT

D gene: TRBD1
J gene: TRBJ1-5
V gene: TRBV15
clone size: NA
CDR3 protein: CATSRGGQEHQPQHF
CDR3 DNA: TGTGCCACCAGCAGAGGCGGACAGGAGCACCAGCCCCAGCATTTT

D gene: TRBD1
J gene: TRBJ1-1
V gene: TRBV6-5
clone size: NA
CDR3 protein: CASKKGGTANTEAFF
CDR3 DNA: TGTGCCAGCAAGAAAGGCGGGACAGCGAACACTGAAGCTTTCTTT

D gene: TRBD2
J gene: TRBJ2-4
V gene: TRBV10-3
clone size: once
CDR3 protein: CAMSSGGPKNIQYF
CDR3 DNA: TGTGCCATGTCCAGCGGGGGGCCCAAAAACATTCAGTACTTC

D gene: TRBD2
J gene: TRBJ2-3
V gene: TRBV3-1/TRBV3-2
clone size: NA
CDR3 protein: CASSLGLALSTDTQYF
CDR3 DNA: TGTGCCAGCAGCCTGGGACTAGCTTTGAGCACAGATACGCAGTATTTT

D gene: NA
J gene: TRBJ2-3
V gene: TRBV14
clone size: NA
CDR3 protein: CASSQTSLTSRKDTQYF
CDR3 DNA: TGTGCCAGCAGCCAAACCTCCCTAACTAGTCGCAAGGATACGCAGTATTTT

D gene: TRBD2
J gene: TRBJ2-2
V gene: TRBV14
clone size: NA
CDR3 protein: CASSQEFLAGGRITGELFF
CDR3 DNA: TGTGCCAGCAGCCAAGAATTCCTAGCGGGGGGGCGGATCACCGGGGAGCTGTTTTTT

D gene: NA
J gene: TRBJ2-2
V gene: TRBV5-4
clone size: NA
CDR3 protein: CASRAEVSTGELFF
CDR3 DNA: TGTGCCAGCAGGGCGGAGGTTAGCACCGGGGAGCTGTTTTTT

D gene: TRBD2
J gene: TRBJ2-3
V gene: TRBV7-9
clone size: NA
CDR3 protein: CASSRLAGDIGTDTQYF
CDR3 DNA: TGTGCCAGCAGCCGACTAGCGGGGGACATCGGCACAGATACGCAGTATTTT

D gene: NA
J gene: TRBJ2-2
V gene: TRBV10-2
clone size: NA
CDR3 protein: CASSEQGWVTGELFF
CDR3 DNA: TGCGCCAGCAGTGAACAGGGATGGGTCACCGGGGAGCTGTTTTTT

D gene: TRBD1
J gene: TRBJ2-3
V gene: TRBV7-2
clone size: NA
CDR3 protein: CASSPTRGTQYF
CDR3 DNA: TGTGCCAGCAGCCCCACCAGGGGGACGCAGTATTTT

D gene: NA
J gene: TRBJ1-4
V gene: TRBV4-2
clone size: few
CDR3 protein: CASSQDTGNEKLFF
CDR3 DNA: TGTGCCAGCAGCCAAGATACAGGGAATGAAAAACTGTTTTTT

D gene: NA
J gene: TRBJ1-1
V gene: TRBV19
clone size: NA
CDR3 protein: CASRTREPGTEAFF
CDR3 DNA: TGTGCCAGTAGGACCCGGGAGCCTGGGACTGAAGCTTTCTTT

D gene: NA
J gene: TRBJ2-3
V gene: TRBV5-1
clone size: NA
CDR3 protein: CASSFSRGGDTQYF
CDR3 DNA: TGCGCCAGCAGCTTTAGTAGGGGTGGGGATACGCAGTATTTT

D gene: TRBD1
J gene: TRBJ1-5
V gene: TRBV7-2
clone size: NA
CDR3 protein: CASSLVGTGGNQPQHF
CDR3 DNA: TGTGCCAGCAGCTTAGTGGGGACAGGGGGAAATCAGCCCCAGCATTTT

D gene: TRBD2
J gene: TRBJ2-1
V gene: TRBV6-5
clone size: NA
CDR3 protein: CASTTSGGAVNEQFF
CDR3 DNA: TGTGCCAGCACCACTAGCGGGGGGGCGGTCAATGAGCAGTTCTTC

D gene: NA
J gene: TRBJ1-1
V gene: TRBV5-6
clone size: NA
CDR3 protein: CASRTKIEQNTEAFF
CDR3 DNA: TGTGCCAGCAGGACTAAGATAGAGCAGAACACTGAAGCTTTCTTT

D gene: NA
J gene: TRBJ1-5
V gene: TRBV28
clone size: NA
CDR3 protein: CASSLVWGGQPQHF
CDR3 DNA: TGTGCCAGCAGTTTAGTGTGGGGAGGACAGCCCCAGCATTTT

D gene: NA
J gene: TRBJ2-7
V gene: TRBV18
clone size: once
CDR3 protein: CASSPLDSPSYEQYF
CDR3 DNA: TGTGCCAGCTCACCCCTGGACAGCCCATCCTACGAGCAGTACTTC

D gene: NA
J gene: TRBJ2-5
V gene: TRBV28
clone size: once
CDR3 protein: CASSLYRWGGGETQYF
CDR3 DNA: TGTGCCAGCAGTTTATATCGTTGGGGGGGCGGGGAGACCCAGTACTTC

D gene: TRBD1
J gene: TRBJ2-5
V gene: TRBV30
clone size: NA
CDR3 protein: CAWSVGQGARRETQYF
CDR3 DNA: TGTGCCTGGAGTGTGGGACAGGGGGCTCGGAGGGAGACCCAGTACTTC

D gene: TRBD1
J gene: TRBJ2-7
V gene: TRBV7-2
clone size: NA
CDR3 protein: CASSLRTGGTYEQYF
CDR3 DNA: TGTGCCAGCAGCCTAAGGACAGGGGGTACCTACGAGCAGTACTTC

D gene: NA
J gene: TRBJ1-3
V gene: TRBV7-9
clone size: NA
CDR3 protein: CASSLWGYRTLGNTIYF
CDR3 DNA: TGTGCCAGCAGCTTATGGGGATACAGGACCTTGGGAAACACCATATATTTT

D gene: TRBD2
J gene: TRBJ2-5
V gene: TRBV15
clone size: NA
CDR3 protein: CATSRGASGSPQEETQYF
CDR3 DNA: TGTGCCACCAGCAGAGGGGCTAGCGGGAGCCCCCAGGAAGAGACCCAGTACTTC

D gene: NA
J gene: TRBJ1-1
V gene: TRBV28
clone size: NA
CDR3 protein: CASSLRRRNTEAFF
CDR3 DNA: TGTGCCAGCAGTTTGCGGCGGAGGAACACTGAAGCTTTCTTT

D gene: NA
J gene: TRBJ2-7
V gene: TRBV7-8
clone size: NA
CDR3 protein: CASSLGSLARNEQYF
CDR3 DNA: TGTGCCAGCAGCTTAGGATCCCTAGCACGTAACGAGCAGTACTTC